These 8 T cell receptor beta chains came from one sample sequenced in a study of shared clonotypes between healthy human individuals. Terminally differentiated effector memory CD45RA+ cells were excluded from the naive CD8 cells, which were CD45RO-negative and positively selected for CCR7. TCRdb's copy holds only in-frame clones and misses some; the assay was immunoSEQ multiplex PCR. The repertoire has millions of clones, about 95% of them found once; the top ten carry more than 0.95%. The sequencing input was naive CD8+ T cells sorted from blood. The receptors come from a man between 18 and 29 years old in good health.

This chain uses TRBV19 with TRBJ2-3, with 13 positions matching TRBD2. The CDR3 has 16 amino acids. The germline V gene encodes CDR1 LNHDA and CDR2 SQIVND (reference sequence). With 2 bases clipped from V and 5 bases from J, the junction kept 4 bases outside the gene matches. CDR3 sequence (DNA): TGTGCCAGTAGTATAACTAGCGGGGGGGCTCTAGATACGCAGTATTTT. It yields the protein CASSITSGGALDTQYF.

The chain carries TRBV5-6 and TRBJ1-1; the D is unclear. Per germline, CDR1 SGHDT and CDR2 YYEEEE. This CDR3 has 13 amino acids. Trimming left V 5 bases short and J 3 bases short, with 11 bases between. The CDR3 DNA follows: TGTGCCAGCAGTCGGGAATGGGACACTGAAGCTTTCTTT. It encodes CASSREWDTEAFF.

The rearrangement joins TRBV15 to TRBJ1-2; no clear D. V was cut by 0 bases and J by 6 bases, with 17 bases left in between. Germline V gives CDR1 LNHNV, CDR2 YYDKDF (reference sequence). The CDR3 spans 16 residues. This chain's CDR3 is CATSRDHDTLGDGYTF. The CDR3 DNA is TGTGCCACCAGCAGAGATCATGACACCTTAGGCGATGGCTACACCTTC.

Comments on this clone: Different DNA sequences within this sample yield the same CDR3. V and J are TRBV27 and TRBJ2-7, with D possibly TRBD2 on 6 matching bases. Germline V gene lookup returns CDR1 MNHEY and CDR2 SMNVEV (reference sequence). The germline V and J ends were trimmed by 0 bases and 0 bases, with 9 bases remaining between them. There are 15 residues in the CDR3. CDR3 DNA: TGTGCCAGCAGTTTATCATCGGGAGCCTCCTACGAGCAGTACTTC. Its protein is CASSLSSGASYEQYF.

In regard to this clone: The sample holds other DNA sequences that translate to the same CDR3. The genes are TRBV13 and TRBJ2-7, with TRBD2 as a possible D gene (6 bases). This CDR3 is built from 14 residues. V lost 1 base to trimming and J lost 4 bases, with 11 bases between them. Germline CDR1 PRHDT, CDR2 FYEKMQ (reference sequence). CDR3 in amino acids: CASSLAGAPYEQYF. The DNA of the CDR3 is TGTGCCAGCAGCTTAGCGGGAGCGCCGTACGAGCAGTACTTC.

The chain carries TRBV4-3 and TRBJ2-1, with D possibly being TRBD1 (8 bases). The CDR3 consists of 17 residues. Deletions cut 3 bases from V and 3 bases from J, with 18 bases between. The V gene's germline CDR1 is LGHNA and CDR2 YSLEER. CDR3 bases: TGCGCCAGCAGCCAGCACATACAGGGGGAGGGCTACAATGAGCAGTTCTTC. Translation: CASSQHIQGEGYNEQFF.

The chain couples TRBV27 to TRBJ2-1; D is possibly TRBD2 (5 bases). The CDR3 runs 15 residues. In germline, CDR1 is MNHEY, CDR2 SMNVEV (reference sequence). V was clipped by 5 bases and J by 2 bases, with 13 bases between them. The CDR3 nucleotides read TGTGCCAGCAGTCCATCGGGAAACCCCTACAATGAGCAGTTCTTC. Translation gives CASSPSGNPYNEQFF.

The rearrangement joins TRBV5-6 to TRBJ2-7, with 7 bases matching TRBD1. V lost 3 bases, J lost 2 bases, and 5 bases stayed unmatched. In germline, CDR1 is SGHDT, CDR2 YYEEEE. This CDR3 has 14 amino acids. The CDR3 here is CASSWGTETYEQYF. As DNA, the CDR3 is TGTGCCAGCAGCTGGGGGACAGAGACCTACGAGCAGTACTTC.